This TCR beta chain was captured in a study of blood T cells in healthy people across ages. The CDR3 sequence is 16 residues long. V gave up 5 bases and J gave up 0 bases; unmatched junction bases: 9. The germline gives CDR1 SEHNR, CDR2 FQNEAQ (reference sequence). This clonotype turned up a few times. Alongside a J-beta primer mix, a sample-barcoded 5' primer served in a second PCR lasting about 7 to 11 cycles. TCRdb independently ran MiXCR on the 5' RACE reads; one entry per CDR3 protein. The repertoire consists of approximately 780,000 distinct CDR3 sequences, with 20% to 30% occurring once and the leading ten covering under 3%. This sample also appeared in a second study, on T cells of mothers and their children. That report adds: Donation involved three healthy Caucasian mothers and the six children that they had.

This TCR was recovered from a boy younger than 18 in good health. The sequenced sample was blood. The rearrangement joins TRBV7-9 to TRBJ2-5, with TRBD2 matching over 7 bases. The CDR3 protein is CASSRGLADYQETQYF. For the CDR3, the DNA is TGTGCCAGCAGCCGTGGGCTAGCGGACTACCAAGAGACCCAGTACTTC.